The sequence of this T cell receptor (beta chain) was determined in a study of cytomegalovirus exposure and HLA in healthy donors. Measured with immunoSEQ multiplex PCR; TCRdb has only the in-frame clones, and not every one. The sample has 250,000 or so clones; roughly 89% are singletons. Comment on this clone: Its antigen is undetermined.

The V gene lost 4 bases and the J gene lost 5 bases, with 8 bases spanning the gap. CDR3 length: 11 amino acids. Germline V gene lookup returns CDR1 SQVTM and CDR2 ANQGSEA. General study findings and limits: Within the 120 or so validation repertoires, first-cohort TCR clusters tended to co-occur, according to a later analysis. Despite most TCR sequences being rare, some public TCRs occurred in many donors. As was reported, the classifier diagnosed cytomegalovirus status with high specificity and sensitivity. The study flagged approximately 180 TCR beta chains as cytomegalovirus-associated.

The material sequenced was PBMCs. The rearrangement joins TRBV29-1 to TRBJ2-5, with unresolved D. This receptor was identified in a man between 18 and 35 years old in good health and CMV-seronegative. The CDR3: CSVVQFETQYF. The CDR3 nucleotides are TGCAGCGTTGTACAGTTTGAGACCCAGTACTTC. The full variable domain, completed using reference TRBV29-1 and TRBJ2-5, is SAVISQKPSRDICQRGTSLTIQCQVDSQVTMMFWYRQQPGQSLTLIATANQGSEATYESGFVIDKFPISRPNLTFSTLTVSNMSPEDSSIYLCSVVQFETQYFGPGTRLLVL.